This TCR beta chain was profiled in a study of shared clonotypes between healthy human individuals. Notes on this clone: Its cognate antigen is unknown.

The CDR3 runs to 14 residues. Trimming cost V 5 bases and J 4 bases, with 12 bases left between them. CDR1 MNHEY and CDR2 SVGAGI come from the germline V gene. Regarding the study as a whole: In general, naive subsets displayed greater estimated richness than memory subsets did. Approximately 5.1% was the fraction of naive CD4 clonotypes found shared across several donors.

TCRdb's copy holds only in-frame clones and misses some; the assay was immunoSEQ multiplex PCR. In the table there are some 2,100,000 clones, more than 90% of which are singletons. The V gene is TRBV6-5, the J gene TRBJ1-3; no clear D. The TCR originated in a man aged 18 to 29 in good health. Sample: naive CD4+ T cells sorted from blood. Subset here: CD45RA+ positively selected. CDR3 coding DNA: TGTGCCAGCAGTCCGTCGGGTGCAGGAAACACCATATATTTT. It specifies CASSPSGAGNTIYF.